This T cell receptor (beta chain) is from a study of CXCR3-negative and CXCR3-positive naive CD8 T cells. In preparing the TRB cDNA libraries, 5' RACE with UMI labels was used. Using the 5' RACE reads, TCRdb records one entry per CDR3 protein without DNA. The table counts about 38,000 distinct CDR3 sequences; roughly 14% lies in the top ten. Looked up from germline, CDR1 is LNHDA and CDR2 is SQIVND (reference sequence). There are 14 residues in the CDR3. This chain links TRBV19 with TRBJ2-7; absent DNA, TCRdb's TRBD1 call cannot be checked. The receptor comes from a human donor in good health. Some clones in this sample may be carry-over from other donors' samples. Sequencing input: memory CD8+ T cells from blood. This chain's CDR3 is CASSVQGRAYEQYF.